At least ten counts were recorded for the clone carrying this T cell receptor beta chain. Its specificity is unknown. This specimen comes from a study of T cells after posttransplantation cyclophosphamide. Only in-frame clones appear in the TCRdb table, and some are missing; sequencing was by immunoSEQ multiplex PCR. This repertoire holds some 8,100 clones, and none appear only once. Cyclophosphamide on days +3 and +4 followed busulfan-fludarabine conditioning and a marrow graft. Study results and limitations: Skin or GI-infiltrating T cells shared few TRB sequences with blood. Later blood repertoires were often dominated by clones from the donor CD8+ memory compartment. TRB clonality was highly associated with recipient CMV seropositivity and reactivation.

The CDR3 totals 13 residues. CDR1 and CDR2 (germline): LNHNV, YYDKDF (reference sequence). Trimming shortened V by 4 bases and J by 2 bases, and 8 bases separated the two germline ends. The chain carries TRBV15 and TRBJ2-5; D unresolved. The sequence was collected from a female patient between 50 and 60 years old who received an allogeneic stem cell transplant from a related donor, was CMV-positive, and had no GVHD. Some T cells here may be from the graft donor. The sequences come from PBMCs, collected after allogeneic stem cell transplant with posttransplant cyclophosphamide. CDR3 sequence reads: CATSTHKQETQYF. The CDR3, as DNA: TGTGCCACCAGCACGCACAAGCAAGAGACCCAGTACTTC.